This T cell receptor beta chain appears in the sequencing data of a study of blood T cell repertoires in COVID-19. On the study more broadly: Sources were T cells, B-cell-depleted T cells, or PBMCs; the material itself was cDNA or gDNA.

There are 12 residues in the CDR3. In germline, CDR1 is SEHNR, CDR2 FQNEAQ (reference sequence). V dropped 5 bases and J dropped 10 bases, with 14 bases sitting between them. The repertoire was sequenced with immunoSEQ multiplex PCR; TCRdb's copy has only in-frame clones and lacks some. Counted here are about 97,000 clones, 80% to 90% occurring once; the ten biggest clones make up around 9.5%. Sequencing was carried out using peripheral blood. The receptor was derived from a man aged 40-55 years with active or convalescent COVID-19. The gene calls are TRBV7-9 and TRBJ1-1; no clear D gene. The CDR3 DNA is TGTGCCAGCAGCGACAAACCGCTCGTAGCTTTCTTT. As protein: CASSDKPLVAFF. The whole variable domain, remainder taken from reference TRBV7-9 and TRBJ1-1, is DTGVSQNPRHKITKRGQNVTFRCDPISEHNRLYWYRQTLGQGPEFLTYFQNEAQLEKSRLLSDRFSAERPKGSFSTLEIQRTEQGDSAMYLCASSDKPLVAFFGQGTRLTVV.